These T cell receptor beta chains were read from a single sample in a study of cytomegalovirus exposure and HLA in healthy donors. Profiled with immunoSEQ multiplex PCR; TCRdb holds only in-frame clones, not every one. The profile shows around 110,000 clones, roughly 79% of them singletons. Specimen: PBMCs. These receptor sequences come from a woman aged 18-29 years in good health and CMV-seronegative. The CDR3 runs from the conserved cysteine through the conserved F or W.

v_gene | CDR3aa
TRBV7-9 | CASSQPTLAGQLETQYF
TRBV5-6 | CASSLDTRGGEKLFF
TRBV5-1 | CASSLEWRLNTEAFF
TRBV2 | CASSRLAGNTGELFF
TRBV27 | CASSLAGLFQPQHF
TRBV25-1 | CATGTGNNEQFF
TRBV29-1 | CSARDGEAFF
TRBV11-3 | CASSLYAPPGEQFF
TRBV27 | CASRVAGGPSETQYF
TRBV2 | CASSAGTGSSYEQYF
TRBV28 | CASSLYRIYEQYF
TRBV6-6 | CASSYSEWSGNTIYF
TRBV28 | CASLGGSYGYTF
TRBV6-1 | CASSEEGNSGNTIYF
TRBV5-1 | CASSLVGLSAGVADTQYF
TRBV28 | CASSLPGAPMNTEAFF
TRBV15 | CATSRRGQYNEQFF
TRBV19 | CASSIGTAGLTEAFF
TRBV6-1 | CASSARETGFSTDTQYF
TRBV14 | CASSPLRRDRNTEAFF
TRBV10-3 | CAIRDRGSSYEQYF
TRBV30 | CAWSGGTGQFLTLNYGYTF
TRBV27 | CASTIQGEQFF
TRBV7-8 | CASSLDRLLNTEAFF
TRBV5-1 | CASSLWGERTNEKLFF
TRBV6-1 | CASSEVGGWTEAFF
TRBV28 | CASSFLSGGQPQHF
TRBV6-6 | CASITQGSSYEQYF
TRBV20-1 | CSAPDRGEFF
TRBV5-8 | CASSTSGGNQPQHF
TRBV28 | CASSPSLLQETQYF
TRBV5-6 | CASSLGQDNQPQHF
TRBV6-1 | CASSEASLVNEQFF
TRBV19 | CASSIDPGGFTEAFF
TRBV5-8 | CASSLGSGGTTDTQYF
TRBV2 | CASSVRQGPYEQYF
TRBV6-1 | CASRATSGGAWEQYF
TRBV2 | CASHNPATNEKLFF
TRBV5-1 | CASSLGDRLGMNTEAFF
TRBV28 | CASSPGGSGANVLTF
TRBV4-1 | CASSRGARETQYF
TRBV5-1 | CASTDRSLYNSPLHF
TRBV7-3 | CASSTRQGGTDTQYF
TRBV14 | CASSQDRAGELPGYTF
TRBV19 | CASSIVHRGTYEQYF
TRBV6-5 | CASSYSGRSNEKLFF
TRBV2 | CASSPGSYSYEQYF
TRBV6-5 | CASSYARPPNTEAFF
TRBV30 | CAWTRGTEAFF
TRBV28 | CASSSIGLAGYEQYF
TRBV11-2 | CASSLEAGAYEQYF
TRBV10-1 | CASSETVAYEQYF
TRBV5-1 | CASSLDLGVSEAFF
TRBV2 | CASSEGLSSYNSPLHF
TRBV2 | CASTSGWTGADTQYF
TRBV19 | CASSSDRGGTEAFF
TRBV6-1 | CASSETWGGNQPQHF
TRBV6-5 | CASRRPGVPGELFF